The clone carrying this T cell receptor (beta chain) turned up a few times. This sample is part of a study of T-cell memory formation after mild COVID-19. Overall study context: There were largely donor-specific TCR clusters.

Researchers used 5'RACE with constant-segment primers to make TCR alpha and TCR beta cDNA libraries that carry sample barcodes and UMIs. A single record per CDR3 protein comes from TCRdb applying MiXCR to the 5' RACE reads. The sample shows around 450,000 distinct CDR3 sequences, 20% of them seen only once. This clonotype was sampled from an adult woman who had mild COVID-19 (a few samples of this study predate the infection). Cell type and time point are not known. The sample consisted of PBMCs or a T cell subset sorted from them (not recorded which).

CDR3 sequence (DNA): TGTGCCAGCATCCCGGGGTCCAGGGGATCTCAAGAGACCCAGTACTTC. Protein sequence: CASIPGSRGSQETQYF. The chain has TRBV28 and TRBJ2-5, with D perhaps TRBD1 (6 bases). The length of the CDR3 is 16 residues. V lost 7 bases to trimming and J lost 2 bases, with 20 bases between them. The V gene's germline CDR1 is MDHEN and CDR2 SYDVKM. The full variable domain, completed using reference TRBV28 and TRBJ2-5, is DVKVTQSSRYLVKRTGEKVFLECVQDMDHENMFWYRQDPGLGLRLIYFSYDVKMKEKGDIPEGYSVSREKKERFSLILESASTNQTSMYLCASIPGSRGSQETQYFGPGTRLLVL.